These 20 T cell receptor beta chains came from one sample sequenced in a study of radiotherapy plus CTLA-4 blockade in lung cancer. Only in-frame clones appear in the TCRdb table, and some are missing; sequencing was by immunoSEQ multiplex PCR. Of 80,000 or so clones listed, around 79% are singletons. Sequencing used peripheral blood, obtained from a patient treated with radiotherapy plus ipilimumab. These TCRs come from a human donor with non-small cell lung cancer whose response to radiotherapy plus ipilimumab could not be evaluated. Some clones in this sample may be carry-over from other donors' samples.

The chain links TRBV18 to TRBJ1-2, with 8 nucleotides matching TRBD1. The CDR3 totals 16 residues. The V gene end was trimmed by 3 bases and the J gene end by 3 bases; junction bases not matched to a gene: 9. CDR1 and CDR2 from the germline V gene are KGHSH and LQKENI. Here the CDR3 DNA reads TGTGCCAGCTCACCCCCTTTCTCGACAGGGGACTATGGCTACACCTTC. Translating gives CASSPPFSTGDYGYTF.

The V call is TRBV20-1, the J call TRBJ1-1, with D tentatively TRBD1 (6 bases). V was pared by 1 base and J by 11 bases, with 11 bases between. The CDR3 runs 11 residues. Germline V lookup: CDR1 DFQATT, CDR2 SNEGSKA (reference sequence). The CDR3 nucleotides are TGCAGTGCTAGAGGTAACAGGGCGGCTTTCTTT. The encoded protein is CSARGNRAAFF.

This clone was recorded a few times. The chain links TRBV7-8 to TRBJ1-1, with D perhaps TRBD1 (6 bases). With 3 bases removed from V and 8 bases from J, the gap between germline ends came to 10 bases. Germline values: CDR1 SGHVS, CDR2 FQNEAQ. The CDR3 has 12 residues. This chain's CDR3 is CASSFYRDEAFF. In DNA form, the CDR3 reads TGTGCCAGCAGCTTCTACAGGGACGAAGCTTTCTTT.

This clone came up a few times. The chain joins TRBV7-9 to TRBJ2-3; 14 nucleotides agree with TRBD2. CDR1 and CDR2 from the germline V gene are SEHNR and FQNEAQ (reference sequence). After removal of 3 bases from V and 4 bases from J, the junction contained 6 bases not matched to a gene. CDR3 length equals 17 residues. The CDR3 DNA is TGTGCCAGCAGCTTTCGACTAGCGGGGGGGCCCGCAGATACGCAGTATTTT. Its protein is CASSFRLAGGPADTQYF.

The chain employs TRBV15 and TRBJ1-6, with D tentatively TRBD1 (5 bases). The CDR3 sequence is 15 residues long. With 0 bases removed from V and 8 bases from J, the gap between germline ends came to 11 bases. CDR1 and CDR2 (germline): LNHNV, YYDKDF (reference sequence). In nucleotides, the CDR3 is TGTGCCACCAGCAGAGACGACAGAGACTATTCACCCCTCCACTTT. Its protein product is CATSRDDRDYSPLHF.

V and J are TRBV6-5 and TRBJ1-6, with no clear D. The ends were cut back, 0 bases at V and 0 bases at J, with 6 bases in the middle. Germline loops: CDR1 MNHEY, CDR2 SVGAGI. The CDR3 covers 16 residues. CDR3 residues: CASSYSESSYNSPLHF. The CDR3 nucleotides read TGTGCCAGCAGTTACTCGGAGAGCTCCTATAATTCACCCCTCCACTTT.

The genes are TRBV19 and TRBJ2-7; 10 bases line up with TRBD1. Losses at the gene ends were 4 bases for V and 3 bases for J; bases not matched to a gene: 3. Germline V gene lookup returns CDR1 LNHDA and CDR2 SQIVND (reference sequence). The CDR3 totals 14 residues. This CDR3 reads CASSTGQGSYEQYF. CDR3 sequence (DNA): TGTGCCAGTAGTACGGGACAGGGGAGCTACGAGCAGTACTTC.

The CDR3 loop reads CASSSPGQGLNEQYF. CDR3 bases: TGTGCCAGCAGTAGCCCGGGACAGGGGCTCAACGAGCAGTACTTC. This rearrangement joins TRBV6-6 to TRBJ2-7; 10 bases align to TRBD1. From germline, CDR1 is MNHNY and CDR2 SVGAGI (reference sequence). With V trimmed by 5 bases and J by 5 bases, 9 bases remained unmatched. The CDR3 loop spans 15 amino acids.

The CDR3 nucleotides read TGTGCCAGCAGCTTGGCCCCCCCAGGGAGGAGCACAGATACGCAGTATTTT. Residues: CASSLAPPGRSTDTQYF. The rearrangement joins TRBV5-5 to TRBJ2-3, with a tentative D call TRBD2 (6 bases). The CDR3 has 17 residues. CDR1 is SGHKS and CDR2 is YYEKEE in the germline V gene (reference sequence). Trimming took off 0 bases at V and 0 bases at J, with 14 bases between the two ends.

The chain employs TRBV5-4 and TRBJ1-2; 9 bases are a match to TRBD1. Germline CDR1 and CDR2: SGHNT and YYREEE (reference sequence). The V and J ends lost 4 bases and 7 bases, in that order; junction bases with no gene match: 5. The CDR3 runs to 13 residues. CDR3 protein: CASSLDRGSGYTF. The CDR3, as DNA: TGTGCCAGCAGCCTCGACAGGGGGTCTGGCTACACCTTC.

A few counts support this clone. The chain is built from TRBV7-2 and TRBJ1-3; D possibly corresponds to TRBD1 (5 bases). Germline loops: CDR1 SGHTA, CDR2 FQGNSA. This CDR3 is built from 16 residues. The germline V and J ends were trimmed by 2 bases and 0 bases, with 11 bases remaining between them. The CDR3 nucleotides are TGTGCCAGCAGCTTAAAGGAGGGGATCTCTGGAAACACCATATATTTT. Translated: CASSLKEGISGNTIYF.

V and J are TRBV6-5 and TRBJ2-7; D may be TRBD1 (5 bases). This CDR3 region has 14 residues. Germline V gene sequence: CDR1 MNHEY, CDR2 SVGAGI. V lost 7 bases and J lost 3, with 16 bases in between. The CDR3 loop reads CASITSQGSYEQYF. The CDR3 DNA reads TGTGCCAGCATCACTTCCCAGGGTAGCTACGAGCAGTACTTC.

CDR3 region: CASSPPDRAYEQYF. CDR3 coding DNA: TGTGCCAGCAGCCCCCCGGACAGGGCCTACGAGCAGTACTTC. V is TRBV7-9 and J is TRBJ2-7; 8 nucleotides align to TRBD1. CDR3 length: 14 residues. With V trimmed by 5 bases and J by 2 bases, 5 bases remained unmatched. From germline, CDR1 is SEHNR and CDR2 FQNEAQ (reference sequence).

This rearrangement joins TRBV6-5 to TRBJ1-5, with D possibly matching TRBD1 (6 bases). Trimming removed 6 bases at V and 0 bases at J, with 12 bases between. The length of the CDR3 is 15 residues. Germline-derived CDR1 and CDR2 are MNHEY and SVGAGI. The CDR3 reads CASRTTGYSNQPQHF. CDR3 coding DNA: TGTGCCAGCAGGACGACAGGCTATAGCAATCAGCCCCAGCATTTT.

For the CDR3, the DNA is TGTGCCAGCAGTTTGGGGACAGGGACTCAGCCCCAGCATTTT. Translated: CASSLGTGTQPQHF. V is TRBV28 and J is TRBJ1-5; 9 bases are shared with TRBD1. The V gene end was trimmed by 3 bases and the J gene end by 6 bases; junction bases not matched to a gene: 3. The CDR3 has 14 amino acids. Germline-derived CDR1 and CDR2 are MDHEN and SYDVKM.

V gene TRBV6-5 combines with J gene TRBJ1-6; D unclear. The germline CDR1 and CDR2 sequences are MNHEY and SVGAGI. Trimming shortened V by 4 bases and J by 8 bases, and 15 bases separated the two germline ends. This CDR3 comprises 15 residues. DNA of the CDR3: TGTGCCAGCAGTTCCCCCTCCAACCGGTATTCACCCCTCCACTTT. Its translation is CASSSPSNRYSPLHF.

The rearrangement joins TRBV28 to TRBJ2-2; 7 bases match TRBD1. The V gene's germline CDR1 is MDHEN and CDR2 SYDVKM. V lost 6 bases and J lost 0; bases outside the gene matches: 7. The CDR3 covers 16 residues. The CDR3 region has the DNA TGTGCCAGCAGAAGAACGGGACAGTCGAACACCGGGGAGCTGTTTTTT. Residues: CASRRTGQSNTGELFF.

The chain is built from TRBV27 and TRBJ2-5; 8 nucleotides match TRBD2. The end of the DNA aligns better with TRBJ2-7, so the J call may be wrong. CDR1 is MNHEY, CDR2 SMNVEV, per germline (reference sequence). This CDR3 is built from 16 residues. The CDR3 loop is CASSLGGAYSSYEQYF. The CDR3, as DNA: TGTGCCAGCAGCCTCGGGGGGGCCTACAGCTCCTACGAGCAGTACTTC.

The genes are TRBV5-4 and TRBJ1-4, with D unclear. The germline V gene has CDR1 SGHNT and CDR2 YYREEE (reference sequence). This CDR3 is built from 16 residues. Deletions cut 4 bases from V and 5 bases from J, with 18 bases between. In DNA form, the CDR3 reads TGTGCCAGCAGCCGGCGCATCGCGGAGATAAATGAAAAACTGTTTTTT. Translated, it gives CASSRRIAEINEKLFF.

The chain joins TRBV27 to TRBJ2-7; 7 positions match TRBD2. There are 15 residues in the CDR3. V trimming: 6 bases; J trimming: 6 bases; junction bases outside the gene matches: 14. Per the germline V gene, CDR1 is MNHEY and CDR2 is SMNVEV (reference sequence). For the CDR3, the DNA is TGTGCCAGCAGCCCCGGGGGAGGGGCCCCACGCGAGCAGTACTTC. This gives the protein CASSPGGGAPREQYF.